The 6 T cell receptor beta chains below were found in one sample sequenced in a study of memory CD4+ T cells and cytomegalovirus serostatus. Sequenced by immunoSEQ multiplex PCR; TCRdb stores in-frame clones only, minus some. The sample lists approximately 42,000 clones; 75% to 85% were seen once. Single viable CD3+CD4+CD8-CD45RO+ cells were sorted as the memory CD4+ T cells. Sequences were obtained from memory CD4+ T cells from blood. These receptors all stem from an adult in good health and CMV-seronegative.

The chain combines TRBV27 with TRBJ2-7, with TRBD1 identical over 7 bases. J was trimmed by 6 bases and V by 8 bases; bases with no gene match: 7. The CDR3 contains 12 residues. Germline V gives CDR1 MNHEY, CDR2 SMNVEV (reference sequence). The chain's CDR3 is CASPTGVREQYF. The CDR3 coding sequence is TGTGCCAGCCCTACAGGGGTTCGCGAGCAGTACTTC.

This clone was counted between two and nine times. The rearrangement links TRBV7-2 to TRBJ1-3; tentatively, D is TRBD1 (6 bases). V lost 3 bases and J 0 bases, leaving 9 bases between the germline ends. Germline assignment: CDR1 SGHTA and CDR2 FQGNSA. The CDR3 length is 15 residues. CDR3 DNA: TGTGCCAGCAGCTTCCAGGGGCCCTCTGGAAACACCATATATTTT. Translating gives CASSFQGPSGNTIYF.

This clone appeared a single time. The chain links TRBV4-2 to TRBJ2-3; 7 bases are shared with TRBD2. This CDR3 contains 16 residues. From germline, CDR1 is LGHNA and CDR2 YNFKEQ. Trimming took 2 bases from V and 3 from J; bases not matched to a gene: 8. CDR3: CASSQQYGGGTDTQYF. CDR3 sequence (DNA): TGTGCCAGCAGCCAACAATACGGGGGAGGGACAGATACGCAGTATTTT.

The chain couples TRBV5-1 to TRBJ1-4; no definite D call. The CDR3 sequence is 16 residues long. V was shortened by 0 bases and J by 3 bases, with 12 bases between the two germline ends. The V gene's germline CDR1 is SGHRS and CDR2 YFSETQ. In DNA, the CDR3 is TGCGCCAGCAGCTTGGAGGAGGGAAAGGCTAATGAAAAACTGTTTTTT. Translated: CASSLEEGKANEKLFF.

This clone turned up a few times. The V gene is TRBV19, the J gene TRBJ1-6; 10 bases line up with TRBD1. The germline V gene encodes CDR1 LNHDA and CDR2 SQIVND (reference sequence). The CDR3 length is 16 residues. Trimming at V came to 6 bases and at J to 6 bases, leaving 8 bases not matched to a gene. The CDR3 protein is CASSHRRDRGNSPLHF. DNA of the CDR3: TGTGCCAGTAGCCACCGCCGGGACAGGGGTAATTCACCCCTCCACTTT.

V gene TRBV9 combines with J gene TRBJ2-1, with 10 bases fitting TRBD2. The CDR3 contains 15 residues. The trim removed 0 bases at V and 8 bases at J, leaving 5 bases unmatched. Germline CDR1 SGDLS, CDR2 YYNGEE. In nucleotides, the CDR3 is TGTGCCAGCAGCGTAGGGTCTAGCGGGAGCGATGAGCAGTTCTTC. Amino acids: CASSVGSSGSDEQFF. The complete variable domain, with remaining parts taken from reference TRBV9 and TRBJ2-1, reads DSGVTQTPKHLITATGQRVTLRCSPRSGDLSVYWYQQSLDQGLQFLIQYYNGEERAKGNILERFSAQQFPDLHSELNLSSLELGDSALYFCASSVGSSGSDEQFFGPGTRLTVL.